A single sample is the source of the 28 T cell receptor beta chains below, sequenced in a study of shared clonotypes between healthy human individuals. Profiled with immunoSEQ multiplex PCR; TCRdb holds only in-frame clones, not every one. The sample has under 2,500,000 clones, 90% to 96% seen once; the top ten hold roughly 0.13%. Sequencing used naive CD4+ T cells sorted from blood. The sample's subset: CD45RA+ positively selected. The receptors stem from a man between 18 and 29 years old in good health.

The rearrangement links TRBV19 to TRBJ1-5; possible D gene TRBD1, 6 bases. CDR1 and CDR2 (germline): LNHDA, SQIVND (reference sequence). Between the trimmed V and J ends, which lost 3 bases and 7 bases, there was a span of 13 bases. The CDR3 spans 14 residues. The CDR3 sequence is CASSMDSTNQPQHF. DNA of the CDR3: TGTGCCAGTAGTATGGACAGCACTAACCAGCCCCAGCATTTT.

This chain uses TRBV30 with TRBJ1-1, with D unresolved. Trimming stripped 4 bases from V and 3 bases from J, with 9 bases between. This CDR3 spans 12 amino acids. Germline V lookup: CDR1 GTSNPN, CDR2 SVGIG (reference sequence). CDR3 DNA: TGTGCCTGGAACCAGAGAGACACTGAAGCTTTCTTT. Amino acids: CAWNQRDTEAFF.

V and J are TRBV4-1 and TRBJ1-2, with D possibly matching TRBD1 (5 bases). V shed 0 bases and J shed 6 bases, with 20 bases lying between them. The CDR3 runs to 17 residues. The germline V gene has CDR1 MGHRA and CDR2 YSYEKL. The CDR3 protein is CASSQDEGRSVLDGYTF. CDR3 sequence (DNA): TGCGCCAGCAGCCAAGATGAGGGGAGATCCGTTCTCGATGGCTACACCTTC.

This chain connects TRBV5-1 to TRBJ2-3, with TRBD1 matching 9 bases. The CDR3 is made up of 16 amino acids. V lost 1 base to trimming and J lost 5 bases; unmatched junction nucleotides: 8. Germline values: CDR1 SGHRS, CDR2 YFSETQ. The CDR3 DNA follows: TGCGCCAGCAGCTTGTTAGGGACAGGGAATGGAGATACGCAGTATTTT. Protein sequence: CASSLLGTGNGDTQYF.

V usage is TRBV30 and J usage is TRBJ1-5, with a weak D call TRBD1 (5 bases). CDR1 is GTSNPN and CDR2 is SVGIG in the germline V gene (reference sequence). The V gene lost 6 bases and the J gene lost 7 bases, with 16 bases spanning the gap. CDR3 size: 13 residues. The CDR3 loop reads CACGANGGQPQHF. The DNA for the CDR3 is TGTGCCTGCGGGGCGAATGGCGGACAGCCCCAGCATTTT.

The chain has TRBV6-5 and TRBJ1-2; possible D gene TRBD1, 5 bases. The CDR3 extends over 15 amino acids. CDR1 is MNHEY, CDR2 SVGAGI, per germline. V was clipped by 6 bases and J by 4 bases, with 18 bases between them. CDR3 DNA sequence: TGTGCCAGCAGGGGGGTTGGGCCCCAACTCTATGGCTACACCTTC. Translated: CASRGVGPQLYGYTF.

The CDR3 here is CASSPSRTGFQEAFF. The DNA for the CDR3 is TGTGCCAGCTCACCGTCCAGGACAGGGTTTCAGGAAGCTTTCTTT. This rearrangement joins TRBV18 to TRBJ1-1, with 8 bases aligning to TRBD1. V gave up 3 bases and J gave up 8 bases; unmatched junction bases: 11. Germline-derived CDR1 and CDR2 are KGHSH and LQKENI. The CDR3 spans 15 residues.

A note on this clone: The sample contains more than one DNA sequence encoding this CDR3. The CDR3 region has the DNA TGCGCCAGCAGCTTAGACAGGGTTGGAAACACCATATATTTT. Encoded protein: CASSLDRVGNTIYF. This chain links TRBV5-1 with TRBJ1-3; 7 bases map to TRBD1. The J segment lost 3 bases and the V segment lost 2 bases, leaving 2 bases of the junction unmatched. The CDR3 runs to 14 residues. In germline, CDR1 is SGHRS, CDR2 YFSETQ.

CDR3 DNA sequence: TGTGCCAGCAGCCGCGACAGGGCACCAAAGAACACCGGGGAGCTGTTTTTT. Its protein is CASSRDRAPKNTGELFF. The chain combines TRBV28 with TRBJ2-2; 7 positions match TRBD1. Germline assignment: CDR1 MDHEN and CDR2 SYDVKM. V lost 6 bases and J lost 1; bases outside the gene matches: 11. The CDR3 totals 17 residues.

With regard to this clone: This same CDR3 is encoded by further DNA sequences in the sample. CDR3 DNA: TGTGCCAGCAGCTTGGGGCTAGCGGGACCCTCCTACGAGCAGTACTTC. It specifies CASSLGLAGPSYEQYF. The J gene is TRBJ2-7, the V gene TRBV5-4, with 9 nucleotides matching TRBD2. V dropped 0 bases and J dropped 0; count of bases not matched to a gene: 4. This CDR3 has 16 residues. The germline gives CDR1 SGHNT, CDR2 YYREEE (reference sequence).

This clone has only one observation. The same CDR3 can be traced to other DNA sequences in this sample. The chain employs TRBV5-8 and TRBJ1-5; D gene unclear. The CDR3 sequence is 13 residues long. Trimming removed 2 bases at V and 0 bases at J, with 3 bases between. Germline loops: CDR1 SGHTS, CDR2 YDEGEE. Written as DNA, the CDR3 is TGTGCCAGCAGCTTTAGTAGCAATCAGCCCCAGCATTTT. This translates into CASSFSSNQPQHF.

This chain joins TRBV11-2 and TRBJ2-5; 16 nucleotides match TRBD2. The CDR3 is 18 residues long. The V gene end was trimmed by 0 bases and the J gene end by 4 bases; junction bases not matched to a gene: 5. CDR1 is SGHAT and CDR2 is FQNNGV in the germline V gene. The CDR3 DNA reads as TGTGCCAGCAGCTTAGATGGGACTAGCGGGAGGGTATCAGAGACCCAGTACTTC. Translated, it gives CASSLDGTSGRVSETQYF.

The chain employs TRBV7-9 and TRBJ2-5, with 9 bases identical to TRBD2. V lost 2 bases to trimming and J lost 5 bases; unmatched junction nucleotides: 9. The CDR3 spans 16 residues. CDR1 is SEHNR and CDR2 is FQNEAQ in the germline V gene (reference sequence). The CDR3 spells CASSLLSAGGSETQYF. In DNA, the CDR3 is TGTGCCAGCAGCTTATTATCAGCGGGAGGATCGGAGACCCAGTACTTC.

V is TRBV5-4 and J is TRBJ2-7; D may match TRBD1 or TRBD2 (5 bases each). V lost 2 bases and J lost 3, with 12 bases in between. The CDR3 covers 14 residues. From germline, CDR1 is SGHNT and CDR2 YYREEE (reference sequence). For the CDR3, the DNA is TGTGCCAGCAGCTTACCGGGACGGAGCTACGAGCAGTACTTC. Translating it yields CASSLPGRSYEQYF.

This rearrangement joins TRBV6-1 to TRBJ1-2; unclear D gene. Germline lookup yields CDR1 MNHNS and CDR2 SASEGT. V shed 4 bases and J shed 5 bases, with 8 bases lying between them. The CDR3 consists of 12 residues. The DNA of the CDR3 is TGTGCCAGCAGTGTGAGCAGTTATGGCTACACCTTC. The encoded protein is CASSVSSYGYTF.

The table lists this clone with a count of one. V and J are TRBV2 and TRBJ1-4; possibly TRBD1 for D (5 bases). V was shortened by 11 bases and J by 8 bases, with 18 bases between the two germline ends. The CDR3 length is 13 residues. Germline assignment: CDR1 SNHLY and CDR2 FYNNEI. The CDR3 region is CAAHGTSKEKLFF. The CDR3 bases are TGTGCCGCCCATGGGACTTCAAAGGAAAAACTGTTTTTT. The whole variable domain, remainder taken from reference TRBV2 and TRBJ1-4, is EPEVTQTPSHQVTQMGQEVILRCVPISNHLYFYWYRQILGQKVEFLVSFYNNEISEKSEIFDDQFSVERPDGSNFTLKIRSTKLEDSAMYFCAAHGTSKEKLFFGSGTQLSVL.

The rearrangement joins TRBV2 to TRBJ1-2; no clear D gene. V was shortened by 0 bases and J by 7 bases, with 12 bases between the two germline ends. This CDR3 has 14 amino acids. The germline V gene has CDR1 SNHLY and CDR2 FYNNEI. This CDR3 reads CASSEALRKAGYTF. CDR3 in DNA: TGTGCCAGCAGTGAAGCGCTTCGGAAGGCTGGCTACACCTTC. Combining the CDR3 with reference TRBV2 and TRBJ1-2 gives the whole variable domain EPEVTQTPSHQVTQMGQEVILRCVPISNHLYFYWYRQILGQKVEFLVSFYNNEISEKSEIFDDQFSVERPDGSNFTLKIRSTKLEDSAMYFCASSEALRKAGYTFGSGTRLTVV.

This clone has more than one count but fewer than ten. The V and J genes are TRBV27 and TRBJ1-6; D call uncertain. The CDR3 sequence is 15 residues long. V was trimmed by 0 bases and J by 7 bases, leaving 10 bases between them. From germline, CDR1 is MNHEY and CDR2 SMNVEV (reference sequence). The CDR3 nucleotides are TGTGCCAGCAGTTTATCGAACGCCAGAAATTCACCCCTCCACTTT. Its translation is CASSLSNARNSPLHF.

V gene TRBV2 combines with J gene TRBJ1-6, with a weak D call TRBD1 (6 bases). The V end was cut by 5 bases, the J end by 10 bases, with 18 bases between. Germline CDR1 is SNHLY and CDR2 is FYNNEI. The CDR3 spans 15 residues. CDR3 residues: CASSRRGFTDSPLHF. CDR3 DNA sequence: TGTGCCAGCAGTCGAAGGGGGTTCACCGACTCACCCCTCCACTTT.

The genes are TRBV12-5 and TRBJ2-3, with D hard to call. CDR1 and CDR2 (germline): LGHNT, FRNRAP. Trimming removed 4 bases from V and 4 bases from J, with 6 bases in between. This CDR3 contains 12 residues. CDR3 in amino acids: CASGSLSDTQYF. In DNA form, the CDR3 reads TGTGCTAGTGGTTCCTTATCAGATACGCAGTATTTT.

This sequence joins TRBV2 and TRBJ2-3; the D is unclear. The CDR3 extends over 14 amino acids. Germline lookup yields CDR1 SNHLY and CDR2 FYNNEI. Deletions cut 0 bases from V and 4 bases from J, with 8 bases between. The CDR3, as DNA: TGTGCCAGCAGTGAAGCAAGCATCTCAGATACGCAGTATTTT. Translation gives CASSEASISDTQYF. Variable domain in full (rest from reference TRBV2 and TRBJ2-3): EPEVTQTPSHQVTQMGQEVILRCVPISNHLYFYWYRQILGQKVEFLVSFYNNEISEKSEIFDDQFSVERPDGSNFTLKIRSTKLEDSAMYFCASSEASISDTQYFGPGTRLTVL.

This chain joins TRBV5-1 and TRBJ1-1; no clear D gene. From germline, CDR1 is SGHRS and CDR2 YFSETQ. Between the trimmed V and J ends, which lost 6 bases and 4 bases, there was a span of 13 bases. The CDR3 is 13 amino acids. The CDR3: CASTPTVGTEAFF. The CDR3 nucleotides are TGCGCCAGCACCCCCACGGTGGGCACTGAAGCTTTCTTT. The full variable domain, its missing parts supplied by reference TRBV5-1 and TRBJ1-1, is KAGVTQTPRYLIKTRGQQVTLSCSPISGHRSVSWYQQTPGQGLQFLFEYFSETQRNKGNFPGRFSGRQFSNSRSEMNVSTLELGDSALYLCASTPTVGTEAFFGQGTRLTVV.

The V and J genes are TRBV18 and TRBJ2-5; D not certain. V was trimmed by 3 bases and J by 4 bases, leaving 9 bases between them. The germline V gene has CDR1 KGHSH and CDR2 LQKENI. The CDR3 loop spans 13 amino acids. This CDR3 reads CASSPAPVETQYF. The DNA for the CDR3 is TGTGCCAGCTCACCGGCGCCGGTAGAGACCCAGTACTTC.

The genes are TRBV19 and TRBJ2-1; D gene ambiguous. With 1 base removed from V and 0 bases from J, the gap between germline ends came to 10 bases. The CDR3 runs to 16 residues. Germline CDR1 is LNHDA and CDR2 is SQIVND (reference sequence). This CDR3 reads CASSIAGKSSYNEQFF. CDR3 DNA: TGTGCCAGTAGTATAGCTGGTAAGAGCTCCTACAATGAGCAGTTCTTC.

The CDR3 loop reads CASSPPGAGEQYF. In DNA form, the CDR3 reads TGCGCCAGCAGCCCCCCCGGGGCGGGCGAGCAGTACTTC. The chain links TRBV4-1 to TRBJ2-7; D possibly matches TRBD1 or TRBD2 (5 bases each). Trimming cost V 4 bases and J 6 bases, with 13 bases left between them. Looked up from germline, CDR1 is MGHRA and CDR2 is YSYEKL. There are 13 residues in the CDR3.

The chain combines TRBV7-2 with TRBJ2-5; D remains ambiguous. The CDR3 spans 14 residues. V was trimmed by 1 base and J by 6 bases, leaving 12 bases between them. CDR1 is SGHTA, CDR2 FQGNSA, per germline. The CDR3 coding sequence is TGTGCCAGCAGCTTAGGGGGTCCGGGTCAGACCCAGTACTTC. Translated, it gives CASSLGGPGQTQYF.

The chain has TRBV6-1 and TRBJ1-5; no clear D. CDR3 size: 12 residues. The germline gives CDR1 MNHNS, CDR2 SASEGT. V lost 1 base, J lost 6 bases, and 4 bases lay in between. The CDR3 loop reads CASSEVFQPQHF. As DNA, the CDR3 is TGTGCCAGCAGTGAAGTTTTTCAGCCCCAGCATTTT.

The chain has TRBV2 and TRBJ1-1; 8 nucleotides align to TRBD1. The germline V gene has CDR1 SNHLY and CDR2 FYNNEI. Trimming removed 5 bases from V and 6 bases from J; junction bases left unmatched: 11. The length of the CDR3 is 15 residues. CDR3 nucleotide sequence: TGTGCCAGCAGTCCGGACAGGGTTGAATACGCTGAAGCTTTCTTT. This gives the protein CASSPDRVEYAEAFF.